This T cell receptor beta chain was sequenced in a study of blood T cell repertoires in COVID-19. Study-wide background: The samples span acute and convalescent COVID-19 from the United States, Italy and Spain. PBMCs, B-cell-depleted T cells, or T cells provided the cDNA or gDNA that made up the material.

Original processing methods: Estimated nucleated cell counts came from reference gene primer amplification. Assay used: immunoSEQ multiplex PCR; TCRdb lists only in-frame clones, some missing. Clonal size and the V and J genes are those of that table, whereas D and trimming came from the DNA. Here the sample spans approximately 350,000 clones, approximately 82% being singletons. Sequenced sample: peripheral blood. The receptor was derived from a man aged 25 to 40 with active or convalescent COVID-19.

As DNA, the CDR3 is TGTGCCAGCAGTCGGGGGGCCGGCTACGAGCAGTACTTC. It codes for CASSRGAGYEQYF. The chain carries TRBV7-3 and TRBJ2-7, with D perhaps TRBD2 (7 bases). There are 13 residues in the CDR3. The V end was cut by 6 bases, the J end by 3 bases, with 12 bases between. CDR1 is SGHTA and CDR2 is FQGTGA in the germline V gene.